This T cell receptor (beta chain) was found in a study of beta chain features in type 1 diabetes. Purity (above 98%) was reached by all sorted populations. General observations from the study: The study left unresolved whether HLA type influences TCRB rearrangement.

Comment on this clone: What it binds is unknown.

The entirety of the isolated RNA underwent reverse transcription, so expressed TCRB transcripts were sequenced. The assay was immunoSEQ multiplex PCR, and TCRdb's table has in-frame clones only and misses some. This table holds some 150,000 clones, more than 9.5% found once. Germline V gene data show CDR1 as SGHRS and CDR2 as YFSETQ. The CDR3 runs to 16 residues. Trimming pared 3 bases from V and 3 bases from J, leaving 19 bases between. The TCR was taken from a young man in good health. V gene TRBV5-1 combines with J gene TRBJ2-7, with D possibly matching TRBD2 (6 bases). Sequenced sample: central memory CD4+ T cells from blood. The CDR3: CASSWRPGTDNYEQYF. For the CDR3, the DNA is TGCGCCAGCAGCTGGAGACCTGGGACTGACAACTACGAGCAGTACTTC.